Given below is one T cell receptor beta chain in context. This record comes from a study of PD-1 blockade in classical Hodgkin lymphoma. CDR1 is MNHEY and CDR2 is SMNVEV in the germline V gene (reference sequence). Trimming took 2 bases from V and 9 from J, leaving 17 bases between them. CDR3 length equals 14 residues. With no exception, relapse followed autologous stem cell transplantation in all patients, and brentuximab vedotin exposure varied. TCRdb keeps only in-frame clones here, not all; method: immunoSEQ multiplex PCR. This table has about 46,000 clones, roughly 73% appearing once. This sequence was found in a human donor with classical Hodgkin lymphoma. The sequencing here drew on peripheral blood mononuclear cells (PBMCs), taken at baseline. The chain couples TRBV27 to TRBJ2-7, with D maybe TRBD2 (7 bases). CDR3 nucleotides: TGTGCCAGCAGTTTACACGTCGGGGGGCGAGGGCAGTACTTC. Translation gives CASSLHVGGRGQYF.